Listed below are T cell receptor beta chains from one sample, sequenced in a study of cytomegalovirus exposure and HLA in healthy donors. The method was immunoSEQ multiplex PCR; TCRdb's version includes in-frame clones alone and lacks a portion of them. Among tens of thousands of clones, less than 80% were seen once, and the ten largest hold around 16%. The specimen sequenced was PBMCs. The receptors shown here come from a middle-aged woman in good health and CMV-seropositive. Both conserved end residues are part of each CDR3. D genes are given only for firm matches. The size field is filled for only some rows; it gives once, few, many or a size class.

size	D	V	J	DNA	CDR3
.	TRBD1	TRBV9	TRBJ2-4	TGTGCCAGCAGCGTAGGAGGGGGCATAGCCAAAAACATTCAGTACTTC	CASSVGGGIAKNIQYF
.	.	TRBV12-2	TRBJ2-1	TGTGCAAGTCGCTTTGGTGTATGGGACAGCTCCTACAATGAGCAGTTCTTC	CASRFGVWDSSYNEQFF
.	.	TRBV2	TRBJ2-7	TGTGCCAGCAGTGACAGGGGCAGTTCCTACGAGCAGTACTTC	CASSDRGSSYEQYF
.	TRBD2	TRBV27	TRBJ2-1	TGTGCCAGCAGTTTATTGCGGGGGGAATCCTACAATGAGCAGTTCTTC	CASSLLRGESYNEQFF
once	TRBD2	TRBV27	TRBJ2-1	TGTGCCAGCAGTTCGGGACTAGCGGGAGGAAATGAGCAGTTCTTC	CASSSGLAGGNEQFF
.	.	TRBV6-1	TRBJ1-5	TGTGCCAGCAGTGTGAGTACCTGGGGGGGTGGCAATCAGCCCCAGCATTTT	CASSVSTWGGGNQPQHF
few	.	TRBV13	TRBJ1-1	TGTGCCAGCAGCTTAGAGTACGAGGGGGAAAGGGGCACTGAAGCTTTCTTT	CASSLEYEGERGTEAFF
.	TRBD2	TRBV2	TRBJ2-5	TGTGCCAGCAGCCAAGGGGCGGGAGGAGGGGAGACCCAGTACTTC	CASSQGAGGGETQYF
.	.	TRBV6-6	TRBJ1-2	TGTGCCAGCAGTTACTCCACAGGGTCTGGCTACACCTTC	CASSYSTGSGYTF
.	.	TRBV2	TRBJ1-2	TGTGCCAGCAGCGAACAGGGTAACTATGGCTACACCTTC	CASSEQGNYGYTF
few	.	TRBV7-2	TRBJ2-3	TGTGCCAGCAGCTCCAGGACTACGCCAGATACGCAGTATTTT	CASSSRTTPDTQYF
.	TRBD2	TRBV4-2	TRBJ2-7	TGTGCCAGCAGCCAAGATCGGAGCGGGAGGGCCCCCTACGAGCAGTACTTC	CASSQDRSGRAPYEQYF
.	.	TRBV7-9	TRBJ1-4	TGTGCCAGCAGGACCACGGAGATGACTAATGAAAAACTGTTTTTT	CASRTTEMTNEKLFF
.	TRBD1	TRBV6-1	TRBJ2-2	TGTGCCAGCAGGCCGGGACAGGGGTCCACCGGGGAGCTGTTTTTT	CASRPGQGSTGELFF
.	.	TRBV11-2	TRBJ1-2	TGTGCCAGCAGCTCGTGGGGGAGGGGGTTAGATGGCTACACCTTC	CASSSWGRGLDGYTF
few	TRBD2	TRBV9	TRBJ2-7	TGTGCCAGCAGCCCGAGTATAGCGGGAGACTACGAGCAGTACTTC	CASSPSIAGDYEQYF
.	.	TRBV28	TRBJ2-7	TGTGCCAGCAATCGGCCCGGACTAATAATGGCCCGGGACGAGCAGTACTTC	CASNRPGLIMARDEQYF
few	TRBD1	TRBV6-7	TRBJ1-1	TGTGCCAGCAGGCCGGGACAGGGATCGAAAGGCACTGAAGCTTTCTTT	CASRPGQGSKGTEAFF
.	.	TRBV28	TRBJ1-5	TGTGCCAGCAGTTTGACCCCCAGGGGCAATCAGCCCCAGCATTTT	CASSLTPRGNQPQHF
.	.	TRBV2	TRBJ2-1	TGTGCCAGCAGTGACCCCTGGACAAGGATTAACAATGAGCAGTTCTTC	CASSDPWTRINNEQFF
.	.	TRBV7-2	TRBJ1-1	TGTGCCAGCAGCTTAGAAACAGGGCACACTGAAGCTTTCTTT	CASSLETGHTEAFF
.	TRBD2	TRBV9	TRBJ2-7	TGTGCCAGCAGCCCCGGGACTAGGGGCGAGCAGTACTTC	CASSPGTRGEQYF
.	.	TRBV5-6	TRBJ2-7	TGTGCCAGCAGCCTGACTAGCTCCTACGAGCAGTACTTC	CASSLTSSYEQYF
.	.	TRBV30	TRBJ2-7	TGTGCCTGGAGAGGGGCCTCATCCTACGAGCAGTACTTC	CAWRGASSYEQYF
.	.	TRBV7-7	TRBJ2-5	TGTGCCAGCAGCGAGGACAGCCAAGAGACCCAGTACTTC	CASSEDSQETQYF
.	.	TRBV7-2	TRBJ1-2	TGTGCCAGCAGCTTAACGGCAGGTGGCTACACCTTC	CASSLTAGGYTF
.	TRBD2	TRBV28	TRBJ2-7	TGTGCCAGCAGTCAGGGACTAGCGGGAACCTACGAGCAGTACTTC	CASSQGLAGTYEQYF
.	.	TRBV19	TRBJ2-7	TGTGCCAGCGGCGGTAGGGGAAGGACCTACGAGCAGTACTTC	CASGGRGRTYEQYF
.	.	TRBV27	TRBJ1-1	TGTGCCAGCAGTCCCGGGGGGAACACTGAAGCTTTCTTT	CASSPGGNTEAFF
few	.	TRBV2	TRBJ1-5	TGTGCCAGCACTCCTGGGGGAGGGTATCAGCCCCAGCATTTT	CASTPGGGYQPQHF
.	TRBD1	TRBV2	TRBJ2-7	TGTGCCAGCAGTTTGGGACAGACACTAACCTACGAGCAGTACTTC	CASSLGQTLTYEQYF
few	.	TRBV27	TRBJ2-7	TGTGCCAGCAGTTATTCCACCGGGACACCCTCCTACGAGCAGTACTTC	CASSYSTGTPSYEQYF
.	TRBD2	TRBV30	TRBJ2-3	TGTGCCTGCGGGACTAGCGTTGTCACAGATACGCAGTATTTT	CACGTSVVTDTQYF
.	.	TRBV27	TRBJ1-5	TGTGCCAGTTCTCTGCAGGGGCAGGGTCAAACTCAGCCCCAGCATTTT	CASSLQGQGQTQPQHF
.	.	TRBV10-3	TRBJ1-3	TGTGCCACCACAGGAGACTCTGGAAACACCATATATTTT	CATTGDSGNTIYF
.	.	TRBV15	TRBJ2-5	TGTGCCACCAGCAGAGATCCGGCGGTTCAGGGGACCCAGTACTTC	CATSRDPAVQGTQYF
.	.	TRBV6-5	TRBJ1-1	TGTGCCAGCAGTCAACTCCTGCCTCCGAACACTGAAGCTTTCTTT	CASSQLLPPNTEAFF
.	TRBD2	TRBV4-1	TRBJ2-1	TGCGCCAGCAGACAAGATGTCGGACTAGCGGTCAATGAGCAGTTCTTC	CASRQDVGLAVNEQFF
.	TRBD1	TRBV19	TRBJ1-1	TGTGCCAGTAGAAAATCCCCGGGACAGGGGGGAATGAACACTGAAGCTTTCTTT	CASRKSPGQGGMNTEAFF
.	.	TRBV29-1	TRBJ2-5	TGCAGCGGGGGGGTGGCGGGCTACCAAGAGACCCAGTACTTC	CSGGVAGYQETQYF